The present entry profiles one TCR beta chain with its context. The entry originates in a study of blood T cell repertoires in COVID-19. TCRdb's copy holds only in-frame clones and misses some; the assay was immunoSEQ multiplex PCR. Seen here are some 99,000 clones, 83% observed once, and the top ten hold about 20%. Germline V gene sequence: CDR1 MDHEN, CDR2 SYDVKM. V lost 5 bases to trimming and J lost 5 bases, with 19 bases between them. CDR3 length: 16 residues. Input material: peripheral blood. The chain couples TRBV28 to TRBJ1-5; tentatively, D is TRBD1 (6 bases). This receptor was obtained from a woman in her sixties with acute or convalescent COVID-19. The CDR3 loop reads CASSQTGISNHQPQHF. CDR3 DNA sequence: TGTGCCAGCAGTCAAACAGGGATCTCAAATCATCAGCCCCAGCATTTT.